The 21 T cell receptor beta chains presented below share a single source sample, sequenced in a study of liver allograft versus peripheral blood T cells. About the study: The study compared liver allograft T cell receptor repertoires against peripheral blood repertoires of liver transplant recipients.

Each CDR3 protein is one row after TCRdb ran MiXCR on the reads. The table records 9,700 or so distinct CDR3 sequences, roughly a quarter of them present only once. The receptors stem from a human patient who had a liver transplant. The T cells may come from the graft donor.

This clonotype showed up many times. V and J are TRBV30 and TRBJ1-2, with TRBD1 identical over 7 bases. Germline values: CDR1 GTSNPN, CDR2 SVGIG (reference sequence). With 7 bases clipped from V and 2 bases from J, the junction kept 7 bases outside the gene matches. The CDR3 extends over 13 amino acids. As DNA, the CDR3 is TGTGCCTTTAACAGGGGTTTCAACTATGGCTACACCTTC. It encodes CAFNRGFNYGYTF. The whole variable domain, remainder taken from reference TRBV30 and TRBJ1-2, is SQTIHQWPATLVQPVGSPLSLECTVEGTSNPNLYWYRQAAGRGLQLLFYSVGIGQISSEVPQNLSASRPQDRQFILSSKKLLLSDSGFYLCAFNRGFNYGYTFGSGTRLTVV.

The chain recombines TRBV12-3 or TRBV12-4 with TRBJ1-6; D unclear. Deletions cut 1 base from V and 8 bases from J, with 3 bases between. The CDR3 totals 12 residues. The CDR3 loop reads CASSLDDSPLHF. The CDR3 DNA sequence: TGTGCCAGCAGTTTAGATGATTCACCCCTCCACTTT.

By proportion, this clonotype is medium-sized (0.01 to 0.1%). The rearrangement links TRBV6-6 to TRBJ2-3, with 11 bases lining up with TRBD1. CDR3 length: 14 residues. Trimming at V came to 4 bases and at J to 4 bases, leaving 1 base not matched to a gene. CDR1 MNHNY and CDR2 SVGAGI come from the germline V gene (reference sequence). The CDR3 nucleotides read TGTGCCAGCAGTTCGGGACAGGGGGCAGATACGCAGTATTTT. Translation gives CASSSGQGADTQYF.

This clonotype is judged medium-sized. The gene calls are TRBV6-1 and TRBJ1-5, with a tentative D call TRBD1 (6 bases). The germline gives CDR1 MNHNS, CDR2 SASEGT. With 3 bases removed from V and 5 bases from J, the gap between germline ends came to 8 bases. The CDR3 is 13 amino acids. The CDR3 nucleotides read TGTGCCAGCAGTGAGACAGGATATCAGCCCCAGCATTTT. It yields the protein CASSETGYQPQHF.

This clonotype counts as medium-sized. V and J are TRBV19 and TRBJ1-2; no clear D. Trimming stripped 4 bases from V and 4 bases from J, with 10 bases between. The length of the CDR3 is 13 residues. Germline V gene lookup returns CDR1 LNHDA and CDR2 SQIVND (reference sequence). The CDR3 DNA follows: TGTGCCAGTAGTAATGAGGTATTCTATGGCTACACCTTC. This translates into CASSNEVFYGYTF. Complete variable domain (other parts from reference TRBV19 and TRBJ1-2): DGGITQSPKYLFRKEGQNVTLSCEQNLNHDAMYWYRQDPGQGLRLIYYSQIVNDFQKGDIAEGYSVSREKKESFPLTVTSAQKNPTAFYLCASSNEVFYGYTFGSGTRLTVV.

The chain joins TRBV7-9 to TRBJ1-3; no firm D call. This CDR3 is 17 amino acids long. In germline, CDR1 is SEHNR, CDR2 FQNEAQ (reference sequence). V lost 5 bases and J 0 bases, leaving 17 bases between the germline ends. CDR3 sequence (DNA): TGTGCCAGCAGCCCCCGACGGAGCCAAGGCTCTGGAAACACCATATATTTT. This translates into CASSPRRSQGSGNTIYF.

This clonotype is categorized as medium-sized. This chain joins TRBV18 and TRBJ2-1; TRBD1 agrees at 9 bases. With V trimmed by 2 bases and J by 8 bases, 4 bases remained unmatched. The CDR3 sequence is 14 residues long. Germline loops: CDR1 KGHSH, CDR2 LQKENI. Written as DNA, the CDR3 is TGTGCCAGCTCACCAAACGGACAGGGGCATGAGCAGTTCTTC. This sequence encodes CASSPNGQGHEQFF.

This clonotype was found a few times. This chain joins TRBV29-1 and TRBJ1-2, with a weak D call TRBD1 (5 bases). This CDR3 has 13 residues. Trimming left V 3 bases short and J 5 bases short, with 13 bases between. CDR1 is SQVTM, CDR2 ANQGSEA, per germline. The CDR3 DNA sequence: TGCAGCGTTGAGGTGTCAGGGAGATATGGCTACACCTTC. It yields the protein CSVEVSGRYGYTF.

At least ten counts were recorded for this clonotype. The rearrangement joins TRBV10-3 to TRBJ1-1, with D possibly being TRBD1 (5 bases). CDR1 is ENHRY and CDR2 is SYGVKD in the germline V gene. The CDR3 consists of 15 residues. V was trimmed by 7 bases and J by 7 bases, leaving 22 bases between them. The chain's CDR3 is CAIKFTGGSGDEAFF. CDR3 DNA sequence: TGTGCCATCAAGTTCACCGGGGGTTCGGGTGATGAAGCTTTCTTT.

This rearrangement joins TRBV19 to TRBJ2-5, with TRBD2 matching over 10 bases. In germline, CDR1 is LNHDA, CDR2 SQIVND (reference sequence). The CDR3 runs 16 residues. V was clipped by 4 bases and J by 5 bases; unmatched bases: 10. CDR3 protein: CASSTLAGVETETQYF. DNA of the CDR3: TGTGCCAGTAGTACCCTAGCGGGAGTTGAGACGGAGACCCAGTACTTC.

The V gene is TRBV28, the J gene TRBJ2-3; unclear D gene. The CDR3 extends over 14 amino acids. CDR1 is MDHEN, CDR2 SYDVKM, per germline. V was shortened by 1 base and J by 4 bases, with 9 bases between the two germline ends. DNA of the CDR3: TGTGCCAGCAGTTTATTTAGTAGACCAGATACGCAGTATTTT. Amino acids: CASSLFSRPDTQYF.

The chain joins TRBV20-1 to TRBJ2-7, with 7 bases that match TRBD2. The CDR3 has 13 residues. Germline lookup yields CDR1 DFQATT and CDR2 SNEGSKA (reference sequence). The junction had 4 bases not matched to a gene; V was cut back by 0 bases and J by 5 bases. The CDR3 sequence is CSAREGAGDEQYF. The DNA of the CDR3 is TGCAGTGCTAGAGAAGGCGCGGGGGACGAGCAGTACTTC.

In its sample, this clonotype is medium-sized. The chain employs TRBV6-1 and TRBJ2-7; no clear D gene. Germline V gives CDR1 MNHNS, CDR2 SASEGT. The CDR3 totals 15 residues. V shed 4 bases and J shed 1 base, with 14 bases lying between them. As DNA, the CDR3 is TGTGCCAGCAGTGGAGGATGGGCGGATTCCTACGAGCAGTACTTC. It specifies CASSGGWADSYEQYF.

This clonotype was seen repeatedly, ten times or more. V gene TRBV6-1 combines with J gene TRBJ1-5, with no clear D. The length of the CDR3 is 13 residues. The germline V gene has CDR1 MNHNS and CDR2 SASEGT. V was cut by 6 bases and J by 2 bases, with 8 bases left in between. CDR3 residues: CASREHGNQPQHF. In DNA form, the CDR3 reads TGTGCCAGCAGAGAGCATGGCAATCAGCCCCAGCATTTT.

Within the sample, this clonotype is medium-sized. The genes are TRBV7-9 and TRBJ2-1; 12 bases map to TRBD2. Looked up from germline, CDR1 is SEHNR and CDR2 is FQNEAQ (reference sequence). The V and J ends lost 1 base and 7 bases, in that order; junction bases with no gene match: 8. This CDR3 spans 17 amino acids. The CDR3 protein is CASSLGSSGRGLNEQFF. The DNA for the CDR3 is TGTGCCAGCAGCTTAGGCTCTAGCGGGAGGGGTCTAAATGAGCAGTTCTTC.

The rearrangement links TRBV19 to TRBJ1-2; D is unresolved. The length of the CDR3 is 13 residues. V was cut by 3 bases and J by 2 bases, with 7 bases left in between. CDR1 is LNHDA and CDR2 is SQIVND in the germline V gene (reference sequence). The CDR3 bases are TGTGCCAGTAGTATCACGGGAAACTATGGCTACACCTTC. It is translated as CASSITGNYGYTF.

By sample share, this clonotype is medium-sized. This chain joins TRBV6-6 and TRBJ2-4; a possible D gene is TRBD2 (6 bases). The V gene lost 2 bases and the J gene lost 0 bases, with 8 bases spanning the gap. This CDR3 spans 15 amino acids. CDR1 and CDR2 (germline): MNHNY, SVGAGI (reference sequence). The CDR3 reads CASSYRGLAKNIQYF. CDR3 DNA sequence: TGTGCCAGCAGTTACCGGGGACTAGCCAAAAACATTCAGTACTTC.

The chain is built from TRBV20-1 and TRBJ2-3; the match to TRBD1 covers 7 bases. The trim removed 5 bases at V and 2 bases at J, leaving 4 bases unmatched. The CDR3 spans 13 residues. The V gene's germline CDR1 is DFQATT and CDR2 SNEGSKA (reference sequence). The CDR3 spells CSAEDRYTDTQYF. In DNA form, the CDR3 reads TGCAGTGCTGAGGACAGGTACACAGATACGCAGTATTTT.

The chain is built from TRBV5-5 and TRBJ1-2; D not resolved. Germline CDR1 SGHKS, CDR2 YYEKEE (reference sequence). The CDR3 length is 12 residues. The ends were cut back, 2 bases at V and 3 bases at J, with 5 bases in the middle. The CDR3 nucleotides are TGTGCCAGCAGCTTACCAGACTATGGCTACACCTTC. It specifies CASSLPDYGYTF.

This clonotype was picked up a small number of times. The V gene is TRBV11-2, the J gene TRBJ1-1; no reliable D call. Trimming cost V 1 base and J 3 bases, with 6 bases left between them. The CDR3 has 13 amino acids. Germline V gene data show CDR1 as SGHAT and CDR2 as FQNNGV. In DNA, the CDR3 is TGTGCCAGCAGCTTAGCTGGACACACTGAAGCTTTCTTT. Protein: CASSLAGHTEAFF.

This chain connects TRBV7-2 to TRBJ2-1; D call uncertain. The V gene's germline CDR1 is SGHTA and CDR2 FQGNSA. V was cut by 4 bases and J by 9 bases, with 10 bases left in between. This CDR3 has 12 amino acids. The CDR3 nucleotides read TGTGCCAGCAGCTCCGGGTTGGGTGAGCAGTTCTTC. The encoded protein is CASSSGLGEQFF.